This T cell receptor beta chain was identified in a study of blood T cell repertoires in COVID-19. Across the whole study: T cells, B-cell-depleted T cells, or PBMCs supplied cDNA or gDNA.

The CDR3 extends over 13 amino acids. Per germline, CDR1 SGHTA and CDR2 FQGTGA. With V trimmed by 0 bases and J by 10 bases, 5 bases remained unmatched. Authors' data handling: Reference gene primers were amplified, and this amplification served to estimate nucleated cell counts. The repertoire was sequenced with immunoSEQ multiplex PCR; TCRdb's copy has only in-frame clones and lacks some. That table furnishes V, J and clone size, whereas the DNA furnished D and trimming. The repertoire holds fewer than 250,000 clones, with about nine tenths as singletons. Participants had their cohort set by participant-reported clinical history. Within the 2 weeks before study entry, each person in the exposed group met a COVID-19 case.

Sequences were obtained from PBMCs or T cells enriched from blood (not recorded which). This chain joins TRBV7-3 and TRBJ1-1, with TRBD1 matching 7 bases. This sequence was found in a man aged 45-65 years who had been exposed to COVID-19. The CDR3: CASSLTKAGGAFF. The DNA for the CDR3 is TGTGCCAGCAGCTTAACGAAGGCAGGGGGAGCTTTCTTT.